This T cell receptor beta chain emerged from a study of shared clonotypes between healthy human individuals. The run depth of the assay was deep. Each subset's genomic DNA was split evenly across several immunoSEQ plates. Here immunoSEQ multiplex PCR was the method, and the copy in TCRdb shows in-frame clones only, minus some. The data show hundreds of thousands of clones, with roughly 77% seen just once and about 12% held by the top ten. CDR3 length: 16 residues. Germline CDR1 and CDR2: SNHLY and FYNNEI. The V and J ends lost 6 bases and 5 bases, in that order; junction bases with no gene match: 10. The clonotype was recovered from a woman aged 40 to 50 in good health. Some clones in this sample may be carry-over from other donors' samples. The sample comprised PBMCs. V gene TRBV2 combines with J gene TRBJ2-2; the match to TRBD1 covers 9 bases. In DNA form, the CDR3 reads TGTGCCAGCAGGCACAGGGGGCTGCTTTGGACCGGGGAGCTGTTTTTT. Amino acid sequence: CASRHRGLLWTGELFF. The full variable domain, completed using reference TRBV2 and TRBJ2-2, is EPEVTQTPSHQVTQMGQEVILRCVPISNHLYFYWYRQILGQKVEFLVSFYNNEISEKSEIFDDQFSVERPDGSNFTLKIRSTKLEDSAMYFCASRHRGLLWTGELFFGEGSRLTVL.